This TCR beta chain was captured by sequencing in a study of T cell changes during pregnancy in multiple sclerosis. TCRdb's copy holds only in-frame clones and misses some; the assay was immunoSEQ multiplex PCR. There are tens of thousands of clones in the sample; over 75% occur only once, and around 13% lies in the top ten. The CDR3 totals 15 residues. Germline V gives CDR1 PRHDT, CDR2 FYEKMQ (reference sequence). Trimming stripped 1 base from V and 2 bases from J, with 12 bases between. The V call is TRBV13, the J call TRBJ2-7; D might be TRBD2 (6 bases). The TCR sequence derives from a female donor with multiple sclerosis, enrolled in a pregnancy study. Material: CD8+ T cells from peripheral blood mononuclear cells, obtained in the first trimester of pregnancy. The CDR3 reads CASSLVVSGPYEQYF. The DNA for the CDR3 is TGTGCCAGCAGCTTAGTGGTTAGCGGACCCTACGAGCAGTACTTC.